This is a list of T cell receptor beta chains from one sample in a study of T cell clones after liver transplantation. Assay used: immunoSEQ multiplex PCR; TCRdb lists only in-frame clones, some missing. Seen here are tens of thousands of clones, roughly nine tenths observed once, and the top ten hold 2% to 3%. The sample was CD4+ T cells from blood, taken before liver transplant. The receptors were gathered from a human donor who received a liver transplant. Each CDR3 is given with its conserved first and last residue.

v_gene	j_gene	CDR3aa
TRBV21-1	TRBJ2-7	CASSKRFFRAGTSGSSYEQYF
TRBV5-6	TRBJ1-2	CASSPMRGAVFTF
TRBV4-3	TRBJ2-7	CASSQGRTGVYEQYF
TRBV14	TRBJ2-7	CASSQGGGSGDYEQYF
TRBV14	TRBJ2-5	CASSPSQETQYF
TRBV19	TRBJ1-5	CATRDRGNGQPQHF
TRBV9	TRBJ1-1	CASSVGQTNTEAFF
TRBV5-4	TRBJ1-2	CASSLGRSMGYTF
TRBV5-1	TRBJ2-7	CASSLAAGTYEQYF
TRBV18	TRBJ2-3	CASSPPGQGYTDTQYF
TRBV18	TRBJ1-4	CASSLPGSKTNEKLFF
TRBV5-1	TRBJ1-1	CASTLGGTGSGYGAFF
TRBV6-1	TRBJ2-2	CASSKVLADTGELFF
TRBV2	TRBJ2-3	CASSGLGSHTDTQYF
TRBV25-1	TRBJ1-6	CASRQGDLSPLHF
TRBV7-3	TRBJ2-3	CASSPGVLAGVADTQYF
TRBV28	TRBJ2-6	CASRSHKSSGANVLTF
TRBV11-1	TRBJ2-2	CASSRRRGSAGELFF
TRBV27	TRBJ1-2	CASSRGGAGYTF
TRBV5-1	TRBJ2-2	CASSLDATNTGELFF
TRBV28	TRBJ1-3	CASSLTNTIYF
TRBV18	TRBJ2-5	CASSDRTGQETQYF
TRBV10-1	TRBJ2-5	CASSESTDLGTQYF
TRBV9	TRBJ2-5	CASSVRTGRGEETQYF
TRBV4-1	TRBJ1-1	CASSQVQGRYTEAFF
TRBV11-1	TRBJ2-1	CASSLVPMAGNEQFF
TRBV7-3	TRBJ2-3	CASSSSLGDRSTDTQYF
TRBV6-5	TRBJ2-5	CASSYSGGGSETQYF
TRBV7-9	TRBJ1-1	CASSSANTEAFF
TRBV6-1	TRBJ1-5	CASFETGGNQPQHF
TRBV6-1	TRBJ2-1	CASSDGVAGGFFSDEQFF
TRBV6-6	TRBJ2-1	CASSDSKRNEQFF
TRBV19	TRBJ2-5	CASSQDYRETQYF
TRBV5-4	TRBJ2-7	CASSLAPGQGVGEQYF
TRBV5-6	TRBJ1-5	CASSSGQGGQPQHF
TRBV19	TRBJ1-5	CASSMGVNQPQHF
TRBV9	TRBJ2-3	CASSVGPGGNTDTQYF
TRBV28	TRBJ2-1	CASRGARTSVSYNEQFF
TRBV7-9	TRBJ1-3	CASSDTGHGNTIYF
TRBV19	TRBJ2-6	CASSVGTVGSGANVLTF
TRBV7-9	TRBJ2-1	CASSTTSGSPYNEQFF
TRBV7-2	TRBJ2-5	CASSSTSGSETQYF
TRBV5-1	TRBJ1-1	CASSEGLRNTEAFF
TRBV30	TRBJ1-5	CAWSPRPGRQPQHF